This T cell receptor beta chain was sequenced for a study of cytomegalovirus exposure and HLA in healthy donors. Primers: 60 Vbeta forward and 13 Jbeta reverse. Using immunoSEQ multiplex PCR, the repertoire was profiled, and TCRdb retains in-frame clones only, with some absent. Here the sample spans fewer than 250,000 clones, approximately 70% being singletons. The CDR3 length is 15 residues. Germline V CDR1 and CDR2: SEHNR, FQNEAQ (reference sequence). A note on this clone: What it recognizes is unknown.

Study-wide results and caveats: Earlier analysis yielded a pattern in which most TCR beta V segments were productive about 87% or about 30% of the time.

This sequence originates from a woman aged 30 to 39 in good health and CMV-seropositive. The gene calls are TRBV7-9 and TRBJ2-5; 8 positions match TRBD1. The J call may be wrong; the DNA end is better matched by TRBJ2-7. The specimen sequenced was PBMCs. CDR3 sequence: CASSPGTGDSYEQYF. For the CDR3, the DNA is TGTGCCAGCAGTCCCGGGACAGGAGACTCCTACGAGCAGTACTTC.